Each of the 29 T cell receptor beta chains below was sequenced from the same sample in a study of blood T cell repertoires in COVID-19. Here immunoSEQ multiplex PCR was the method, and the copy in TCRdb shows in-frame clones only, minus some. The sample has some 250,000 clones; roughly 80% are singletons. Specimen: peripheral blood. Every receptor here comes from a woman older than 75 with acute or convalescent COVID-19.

The CDR3 coding sequence is TGTGCCAGCAGCCACCTTACAGGGTATAATTCACCCCTCCACTTT. Amino acid sequence: CASSHLTGYNSPLHF. The chain couples TRBV3-1 (or the pseudogene TRBV3-2) to TRBJ1-6; D is possibly TRBD1 (6 bases). The CDR3 loop spans 15 amino acids. Germline loops: CDR1 LGHDT, CDR2 YNNKEL (reference sequence). Trimming stripped 3 bases from V and 4 bases from J, with 10 bases between.

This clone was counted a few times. CDR3 in DNA: TGCGCCAGCAGTCAATTTCCAAGGGGATCCTACGAGCAGTACTTC. Its translation is CASSQFPRGSYEQYF. The chain has TRBV23-1 and TRBJ2-7, with D perhaps TRBD1 (5 bases). TRBV23-1 is an ORF; its function is uncertain. Trimming pared 1 base from V and 1 base from J, leaving 11 bases between. CDR3 length: 15 amino acids.

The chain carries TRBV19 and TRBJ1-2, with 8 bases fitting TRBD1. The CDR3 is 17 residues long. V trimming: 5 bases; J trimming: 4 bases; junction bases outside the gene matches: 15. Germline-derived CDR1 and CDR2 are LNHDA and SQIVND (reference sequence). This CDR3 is CASSPRAGGLHLYGYTF. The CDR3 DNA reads TGTGCCAGTAGTCCTCGGGCAGGGGGCCTGCATCTCTATGGCTACACCTTC.

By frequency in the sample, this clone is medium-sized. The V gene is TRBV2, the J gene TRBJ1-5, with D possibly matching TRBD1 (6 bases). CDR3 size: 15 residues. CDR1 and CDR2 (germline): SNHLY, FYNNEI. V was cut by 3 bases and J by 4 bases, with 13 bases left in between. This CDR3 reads CASSEWARGNQPQHF. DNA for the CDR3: TGTGCCAGCAGTGAGTGGGCCAGGGGAAATCAGCCCCAGCATTTT.

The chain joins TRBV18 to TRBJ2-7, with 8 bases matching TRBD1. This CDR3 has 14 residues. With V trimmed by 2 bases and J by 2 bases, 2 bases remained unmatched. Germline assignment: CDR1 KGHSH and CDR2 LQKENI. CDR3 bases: TGTGCCAGCTCACCATCACAGGGGGCCTACGAGCAGTACTTC. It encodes CASSPSQGAYEQYF.

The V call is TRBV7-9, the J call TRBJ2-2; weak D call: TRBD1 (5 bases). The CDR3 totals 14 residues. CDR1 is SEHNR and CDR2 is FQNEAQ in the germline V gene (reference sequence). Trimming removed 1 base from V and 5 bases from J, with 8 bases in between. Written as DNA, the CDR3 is TGTGCCAGCAGCTTAGGACAGTATACCGGGGAGCTGTTTTTT. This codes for CASSLGQYTGELFF.

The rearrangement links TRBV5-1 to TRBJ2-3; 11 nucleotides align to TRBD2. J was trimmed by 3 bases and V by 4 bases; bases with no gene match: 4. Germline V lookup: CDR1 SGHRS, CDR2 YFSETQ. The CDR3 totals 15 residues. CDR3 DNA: TGCGCCAGCAGCCCACCTAGCGGGGGGACAGATACGCAGTATTTT. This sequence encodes CASSPPSGGTDTQYF.

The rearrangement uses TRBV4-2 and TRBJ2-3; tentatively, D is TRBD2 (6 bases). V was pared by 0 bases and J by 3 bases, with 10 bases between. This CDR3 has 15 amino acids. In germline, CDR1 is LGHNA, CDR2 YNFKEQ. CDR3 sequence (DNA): TGTGCCAGCAGCCAAGACGGGAGTGGGACAGATACGCAGTATTTT. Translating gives CASSQDGSGTDTQYF.

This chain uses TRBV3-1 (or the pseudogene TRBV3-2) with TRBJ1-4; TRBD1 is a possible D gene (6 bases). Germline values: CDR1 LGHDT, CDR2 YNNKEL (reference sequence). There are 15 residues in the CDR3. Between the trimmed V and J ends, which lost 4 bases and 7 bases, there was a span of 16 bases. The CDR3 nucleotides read TGTGCCAGCAGCCGGTGGGGTTCCAGGGGTGAAAAACTGTTTTTT. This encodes CASSRWGSRGEKLFF.

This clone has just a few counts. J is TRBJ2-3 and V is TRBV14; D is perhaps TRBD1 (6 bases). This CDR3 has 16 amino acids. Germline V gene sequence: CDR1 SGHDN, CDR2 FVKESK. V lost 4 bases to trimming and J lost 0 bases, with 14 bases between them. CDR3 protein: CASSRGTSTSTDTQYF. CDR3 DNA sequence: TGTGCCAGCAGCCGAGGGACATCTACTAGCACAGATACGCAGTATTTT.

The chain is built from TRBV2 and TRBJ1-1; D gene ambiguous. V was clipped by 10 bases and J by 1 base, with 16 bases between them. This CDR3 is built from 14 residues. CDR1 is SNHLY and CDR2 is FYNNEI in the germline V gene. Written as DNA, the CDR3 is TGTGCCATCCTTCTTGGGCGGGGGAACACTGAAGCTTTCTTT. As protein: CAILLGRGNTEAFF.

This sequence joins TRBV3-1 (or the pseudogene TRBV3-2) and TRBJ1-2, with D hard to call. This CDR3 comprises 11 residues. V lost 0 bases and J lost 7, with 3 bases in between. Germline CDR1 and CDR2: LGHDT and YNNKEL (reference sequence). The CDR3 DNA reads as TGTGCCAGCAGCCAAGAAGCTGGCTACACCTTC. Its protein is CASSQEAGYTF.

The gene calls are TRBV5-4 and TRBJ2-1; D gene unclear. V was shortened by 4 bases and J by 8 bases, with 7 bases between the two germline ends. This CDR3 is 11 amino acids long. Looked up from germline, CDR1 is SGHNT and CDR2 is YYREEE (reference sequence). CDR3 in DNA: TGTGCCAGCAGCATAGTCGATGAGCAGTTCTTC. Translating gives CASSIVDEQFF.

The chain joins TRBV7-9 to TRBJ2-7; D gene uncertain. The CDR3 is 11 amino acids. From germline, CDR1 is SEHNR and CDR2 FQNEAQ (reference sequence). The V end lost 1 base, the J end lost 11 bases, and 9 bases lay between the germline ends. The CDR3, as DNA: TGTGCCAGCAGCTTAGTTTTAGAGGAGTACTTC. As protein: CASSLVLEEYF. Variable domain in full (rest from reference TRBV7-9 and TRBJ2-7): DTGVSQNPRHKITKRGQNVTFRCDPISEHNRLYWYRQTLGQGPEFLTYFQNEAQLEKSRLLSDRFSAERPKGSFSTLEIQRTEQGDSAMYLCASSLVLEEYFGPGTRLTVT.

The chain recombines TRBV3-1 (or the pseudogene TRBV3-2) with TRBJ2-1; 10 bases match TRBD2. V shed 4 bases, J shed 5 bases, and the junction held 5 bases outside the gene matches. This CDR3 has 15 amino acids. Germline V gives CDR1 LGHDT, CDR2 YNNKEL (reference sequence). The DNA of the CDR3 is TGTGCCAGCAGCCTGCGAGCGGGAGGGAACAATGAGCAGTTCTTC. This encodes CASSLRAGGNNEQFF.

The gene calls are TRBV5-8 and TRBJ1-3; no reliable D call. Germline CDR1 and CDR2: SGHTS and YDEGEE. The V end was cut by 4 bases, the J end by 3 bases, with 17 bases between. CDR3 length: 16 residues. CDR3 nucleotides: TGTGCCAGCAGCGCCCTCCGGAGACGTTTTGGAAACACCATATATTTT. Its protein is CASSALRRRFGNTIYF. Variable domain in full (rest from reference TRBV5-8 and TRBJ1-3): EAGVTQSPTHLIKTRGQQATLRCSPISGHTSVYWYQQALGLGLQFLLWYDEGEERNRGNFPPRFSGRQFPNYSSELNVNALELEDSALYLCASSALRRRFGNTIYFGEGSWLTVV.

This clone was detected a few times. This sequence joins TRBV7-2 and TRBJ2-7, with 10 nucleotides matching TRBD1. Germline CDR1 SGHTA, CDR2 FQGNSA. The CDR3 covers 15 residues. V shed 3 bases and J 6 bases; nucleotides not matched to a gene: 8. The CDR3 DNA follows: TGTGCCAGCAGCTTCGCCGGGACAGGGGAGGTCGAGCAGTACTTC. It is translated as CASSFAGTGEVEQYF. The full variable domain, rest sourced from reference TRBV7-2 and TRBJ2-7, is GAGVSQSPSNKVTEKGKDVELRCDPISGHTALYWYRQSLGQGLEFLIYFQGNSAPDKSGLPSDRFSAERTGGSVSTLTIQRTQQEDSAVYLCASSFAGTGEVEQYFGPGTRLTVT.

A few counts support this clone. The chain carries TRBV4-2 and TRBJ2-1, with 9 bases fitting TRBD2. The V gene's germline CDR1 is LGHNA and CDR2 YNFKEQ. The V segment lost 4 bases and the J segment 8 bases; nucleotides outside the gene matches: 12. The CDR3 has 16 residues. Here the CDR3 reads CASSRPEGGGAHEQFF. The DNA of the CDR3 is TGTGCCAGCAGCCGCCCTGAGGGCGGGGGGGCCCATGAGCAGTTCTTC.

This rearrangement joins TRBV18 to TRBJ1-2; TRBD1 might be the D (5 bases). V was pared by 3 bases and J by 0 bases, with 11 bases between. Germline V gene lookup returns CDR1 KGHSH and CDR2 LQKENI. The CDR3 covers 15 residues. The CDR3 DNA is TGTGCCAGCTCACCGGGGGGGATACCTAACTATGGCTACACCTTC. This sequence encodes CASSPGGIPNYGYTF.

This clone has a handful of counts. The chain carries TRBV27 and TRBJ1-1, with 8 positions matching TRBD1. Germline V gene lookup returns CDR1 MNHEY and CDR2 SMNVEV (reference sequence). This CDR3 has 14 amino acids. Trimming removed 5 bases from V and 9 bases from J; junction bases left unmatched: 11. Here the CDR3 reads CASSLSGRDRKAFF. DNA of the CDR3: TGTGCCAGCAGTCTAAGTGGGCGGGACAGGAAAGCTTTCTTT.

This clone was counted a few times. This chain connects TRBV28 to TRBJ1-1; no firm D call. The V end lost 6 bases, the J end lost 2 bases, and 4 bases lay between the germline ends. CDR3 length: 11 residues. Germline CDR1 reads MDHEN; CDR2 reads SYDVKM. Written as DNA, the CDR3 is TGTGCCAGCAGGTATAACACTGAAGCTTTCTTT. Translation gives CASRYNTEAFF.

CDR3 DNA sequence: TGCGCCAGCAGCTTGCGTCCGGGACTAGCGGGAGGAGATACGCAGTATTTT. It specifies CASSLRPGLAGGDTQYF. This chain connects TRBV5-1 to TRBJ2-3, with 15 bases matching TRBD2. The CDR3 extends over 17 amino acids. Germline loops: CDR1 SGHRS, CDR2 YFSETQ. V trimming: 1 base; J trimming: 5 bases; junction bases outside the gene matches: 5.

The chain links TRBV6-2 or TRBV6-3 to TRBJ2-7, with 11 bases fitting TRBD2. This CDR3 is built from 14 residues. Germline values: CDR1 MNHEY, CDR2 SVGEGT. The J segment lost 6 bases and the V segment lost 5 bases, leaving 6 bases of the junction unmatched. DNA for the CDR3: TGTGCCAGCAGTCAAACCGGGACTAGCGGCGAGCAGTACTTC. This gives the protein CASSQTGTSGEQYF.

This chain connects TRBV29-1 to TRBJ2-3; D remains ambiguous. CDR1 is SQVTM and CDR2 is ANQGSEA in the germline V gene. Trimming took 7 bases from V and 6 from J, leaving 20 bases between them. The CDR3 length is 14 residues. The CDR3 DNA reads TGCAGCGCCAACCCGACTCCCCTTCGGGATACGCAGTATTTT. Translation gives CSANPTPLRDTQYF.

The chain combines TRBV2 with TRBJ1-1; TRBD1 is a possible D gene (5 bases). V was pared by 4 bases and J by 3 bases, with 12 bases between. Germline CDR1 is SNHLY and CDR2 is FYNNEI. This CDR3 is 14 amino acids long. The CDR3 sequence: CASSVGAVDTEAFF. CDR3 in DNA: TGTGCCAGCAGTGTTGGGGCGGTGGACACTGAAGCTTTCTTT.

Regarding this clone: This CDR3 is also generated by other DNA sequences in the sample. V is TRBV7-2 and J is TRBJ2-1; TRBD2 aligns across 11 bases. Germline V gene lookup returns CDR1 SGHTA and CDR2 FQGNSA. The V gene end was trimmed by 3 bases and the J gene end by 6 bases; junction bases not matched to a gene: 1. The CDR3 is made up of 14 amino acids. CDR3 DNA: TGTGCCAGCAGCTTGGGGACTAGCGGCAATGAGCAGTTCTTC. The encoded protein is CASSLGTSGNEQFF. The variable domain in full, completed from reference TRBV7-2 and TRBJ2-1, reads GAGVSQSPSNKVTEKGKDVELRCDPISGHTALYWYRQSLGQGLEFLIYFQGNSAPDKSGLPSDRFSAERTGGSVSTLTIQRTQQEDSAVYLCASSLGTSGNEQFFGPGTRLTVL.

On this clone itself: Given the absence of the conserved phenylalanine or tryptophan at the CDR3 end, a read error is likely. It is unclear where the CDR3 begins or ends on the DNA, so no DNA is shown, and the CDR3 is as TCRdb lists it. Here the CDR3 reads CASSEAWTGGEA. The rearrangement joins TRBV2 to TRBJ2-3; the table assigns TRBD1, which was not confirmed against the DNA. The CDR3 region is 12 residues in length, termini included. The V gene's germline CDR1 is SNHLY and CDR2 FYNNEI.

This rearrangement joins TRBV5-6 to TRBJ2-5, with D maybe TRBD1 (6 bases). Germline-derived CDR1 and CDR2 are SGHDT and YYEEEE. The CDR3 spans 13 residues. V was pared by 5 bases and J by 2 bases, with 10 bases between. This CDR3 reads CASSIQGQETQYF. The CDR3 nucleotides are TGTGCCAGCAGTATACAGGGACAAGAGACCCAGTACTTC.

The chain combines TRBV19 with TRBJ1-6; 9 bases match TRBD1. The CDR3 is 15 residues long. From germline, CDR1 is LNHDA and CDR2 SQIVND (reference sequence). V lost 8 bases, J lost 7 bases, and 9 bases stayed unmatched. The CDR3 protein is CASSPPGQGNSPLHF. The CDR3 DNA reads TGTGCCAGTTCCCCACCGGGACAGGGAAATTCACCCCTCCACTTT. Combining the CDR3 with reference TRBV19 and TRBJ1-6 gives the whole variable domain DGGITQSPKYLFRKEGQNVTLSCEQNLNHDAMYWYRQDPGQGLRLIYYSQIVNDFQKGDIAEGYSVSREKKESFPLTVTSAQKNPTAFYLCASSPPGQGNSPLHFGNGTRLTVT.